This T cell receptor (beta chain) derives from a study of cytomegalovirus exposure and HLA in healthy donors. For the study at large: There were 100 million to 130 million unique TCR beta sequences, drawn from 180 million or so T cells, in an earlier analysis. Findings of the study overall: V segments that were indistinguishable, TRBV6-2 and TRBV6-3 among them, were omitted from analysis.

In the PCR, 60 Vbeta and 13 Jbeta primers were used. Some clones are missing from TCRdb's copy, which holds only in-frame ones; the method was immunoSEQ multiplex PCR. Altogether about 130,000 clones are present, about 82% being singletons, with the ten largest covering 5.3%. Deletions cut 2 bases from V and 0 bases from J, with 6 bases between. Germline CDR1 SGHNT, CDR2 YYREEE (reference sequence). CDR3 length: 13 residues. As to this clone: Its specificity is not known.

The chain has TRBV5-4 and TRBJ2-7; D gene uncertain. The receptor's source is a man aged 25 to 40 in good health and CMV-seronegative. What was sequenced was PBMCs. CDR3 region: CASSFPGSYEQYF. In nucleotides, the CDR3 is TGTGCCAGCAGCTTCCCGGGCTCCTACGAGCAGTACTTC.